What follows are 18 T cell receptor beta chains derived from one specimen sequenced in a study of T cells in localized non-small cell lung cancer. Generated by immunoSEQ multiplex PCR, the TCRdb table keeps only in-frame clones and is missing some. The table lists roughly 29,000 clones, about 86% of them singletons. Sample: peripheral blood mononuclear cells, taken before any cancer treatment. The source is a man aged 40 to 70 with stage III lung adenocarcinoma.

The chain has TRBV19 and TRBJ1-2; 7 nucleotides line up with TRBD1. Germline V CDR1 and CDR2: LNHDA, SQIVND (reference sequence). J lost 3 bases, V lost 8 bases, and 9 bases had no gene match. The CDR3 covers 14 residues. The CDR3 sequence: CASAFPTGHYGYTF. DNA of the CDR3: TGTGCCAGTGCCTTCCCGACAGGGCACTATGGCTACACCTTC.

V usage is TRBV5-1 and J usage is TRBJ2-6; 10 bases fit TRBD1. CDR3 length equals 19 residues. Germline-derived CDR1 and CDR2 are SGHRS and YFSETQ. V was pared by 4 bases and J by 0 bases, with 10 bases of the junction left unmatched. The chain's CDR3 is CASSDLGQGGASGANVLTF. Written as DNA, the CDR3 is TGCGCCAGCAGCGATCTCGGACAGGGGGGCGCCTCTGGGGCCAACGTCCTGACTTTC.

This clone was recorded only once. The rearrangement links TRBV10-3 to TRBJ1-6; the D gene is possibly TRBD1 (5 bases). The CDR3 runs to 15 residues. V lost 8 bases and J 0 bases, leaving 11 bases between the germline ends. Germline V gene lookup returns CDR1 ENHRY and CDR2 SYGVKD. The CDR3 loop is CAIAGGSSYNSPLHF. The CDR3 region has the DNA TGTGCCATCGCCGGGGGGAGCTCCTATAATTCACCCCTCCACTTT.

The rearrangement uses TRBV19 and TRBJ2-1; 11 nucleotides match TRBD2. Germline lookup yields CDR1 LNHDA and CDR2 SQIVND (reference sequence). The length of the CDR3 is 15 residues. The junction had 5 bases not matched to a gene; V was cut back by 3 bases and J by 7 bases. The CDR3: CASSISSGGINEQFF. CDR3 DNA: TGTGCCAGTAGTATCTCTAGCGGGGGGATAAATGAGCAGTTCTTC. Combining the CDR3 with reference TRBV19 and TRBJ2-1 gives the whole variable domain DGGITQSPKYLFRKEGQNVTLSCEQNLNHDAMYWYRQDPGQGLRLIYYSQIVNDFQKGDIAEGYSVSREKKESFPLTVTSAQKNPTAFYLCASSISSGGINEQFFGPGTRLTVL.

V and J are TRBV5-1 and TRBJ2-1; 11 nucleotides align to TRBD2. Trimming took 2 bases from V and 4 from J; bases not matched to a gene: 2. This CDR3 spans 15 amino acids. Germline-derived CDR1 and CDR2 are SGHRS and YFSETQ. The CDR3 here is CASSLLAGAYNEQFF. Written as DNA, the CDR3 is TGCGCCAGCAGCTTACTAGCGGGGGCGTACAATGAGCAGTTCTTC.

The chain joins TRBV30 to TRBJ1-1; unclear D gene. Germline lookup yields CDR1 GTSNPN and CDR2 SVGIG (reference sequence). Trimming left V 3 bases short and J 7 bases short, with 12 bases between. The CDR3 totals 12 residues. CDR3 in DNA: TGTGCCTGGAGCGTATCCGACAATGAAGCTTTCTTT. Translated, it gives CAWSVSDNEAFF.

This chain connects TRBV2 to TRBJ2-5; D is perhaps TRBD1 or TRBD2 (5 bases each). The germline CDR1 and CDR2 sequences are SNHLY and FYNNEI. The CDR3 totals 14 residues. The CDR3 loop is CASGIRVGQETQYF. DNA for the CDR3: TGTGCAAGCGGCATCAGGGTTGGACAAGAGACCCAGTACTTC.

The V and J genes are TRBV28 and TRBJ2-3, with unresolved D. CDR3 length: 14 residues. Germline V CDR1 and CDR2: MDHEN, SYDVKM. V dropped 5 bases and J dropped 6 bases, with 15 bases sitting between them. CDR3 nucleotide sequence: TGTGCCAGCAGTCCACTTCTAGGCTCGGATACGCAGTATTTT. It specifies CASSPLLGSDTQYF.

This clone is medium-sized. The gene calls are TRBV19 and TRBJ2-3, with D unresolved. V gave up 1 base and J gave up 3 bases, with 8 bases separating them. This CDR3 has 14 amino acids. The germline V gene has CDR1 LNHDA and CDR2 SQIVND (reference sequence). The CDR3 DNA sequence: TGTGCCAGTAGTATAGCTACTGGGACAGATACGCAGTATTTT. It codes for CASSIATGTDTQYF.

The gene calls are TRBV27 and TRBJ2-1; 9 positions match TRBD2. Germline V gene lookup returns CDR1 MNHEY and CDR2 SMNVEV (reference sequence). The CDR3 sequence is 16 residues long. V shed 5 bases, J shed 7 bases, and the junction held 12 bases outside the gene matches. The CDR3 coding sequence is TGTGCCAGCAGTGTCTTAGCGGGGGAGTTTGAGAATGAGCAGTTCTTC. This sequence encodes CASSVLAGEFENEQFF.

This chain joins TRBV5-1 and TRBJ2-1, with 9 bases identical to TRBD2. This CDR3 has 16 amino acids. J gave up 2 bases and V 3 bases, and 6 bases lay outside the gene matches. CDR1 and CDR2 (germline): SGHRS, YFSETQ. The CDR3 bases are TGCGCCAGCAGCTCAGGTGCGGGAGGGCCCTACAATGAGCAGTTCTTC. Translated: CASSSGAGGPYNEQFF.

This chain connects TRBV28 to TRBJ2-5; no firm D call. The CDR3 runs to 10 residues. The germline V and J ends were trimmed by 8 bases and 4 bases, with 5 bases remaining between them. CDR1 is MDHEN, CDR2 SYDVKM, per germline. CDR3 coding DNA: TGTGCCAGCCGCCGAGAGACCCAGTACTTC. It yields the protein CASRRETQYF.

The rearrangement links TRBV28 to TRBJ1-1; D is unresolved. The germline V gene encodes CDR1 MDHEN and CDR2 SYDVKM. The CDR3 has 12 amino acids. V gave up 7 bases and J gave up 0 bases, with 6 bases separating them. CDR3 in DNA: TGTGCCAGCACCCTTATGAACACTGAAGCTTTCTTT. It encodes CASTLMNTEAFF.

The chain employs TRBV12-1 and TRBJ1-5. TRBV12-1 is classified as a pseudogene. The CDR3 runs to 13 residues. The CDR3 loop reads CASSPISARAQHF. CDR3 nucleotide sequence: TGTGCCAGCAGCCCCATTTCGGCTCGGGCCCAGCATTTT.

This sequence joins TRBV7-9 and TRBJ1-1, with no clear D. CDR1 is SEHNR and CDR2 is FQNEAQ in the germline V gene (reference sequence). The V gene lost 5 bases and the J gene lost 6 bases, with 13 bases spanning the gap. This CDR3 is 13 amino acids long. The CDR3 nucleotides read TGTGCCAGCAGCCAACATACGAGTGCTGAAGCTTTCTTT. This translates into CASSQHTSAEAFF.

This clone was counted a few times. The chain is built from TRBV6-1 and TRBJ2-7, with 9 nucleotides matching TRBD1. The CDR3 has 14 amino acids. V shed 9 bases, J shed 7 bases, and the junction held 13 bases outside the gene matches. In germline, CDR1 is MNHNS, CDR2 SASEGT. CDR3 sequence reads: CARTPGQGFTEQYF. The CDR3, as DNA: TGTGCCAGAACTCCGGGACAGGGATTTACAGAGCAGTACTTC.

This chain uses TRBV4-2 with TRBJ2-5; unclear D gene. The CDR3 is made up of 13 amino acids. Germline CDR1 is LGHNA and CDR2 is YNFKEQ. The germline V and J ends were trimmed by 0 bases and 0 bases, with 2 bases remaining between them. The CDR3 coding sequence is TGTGCCAGCAGCCAAGAAGACCAAGAGACCCAGTACTTC. It yields the protein CASSQEDQETQYF.

V usage is TRBV27 and J usage is TRBJ1-2; D is ambiguous. Per the germline V gene, CDR1 is MNHEY and CDR2 is SMNVEV (reference sequence). With 2 bases removed from V and 4 bases from J, the gap between germline ends came to 14 bases. This CDR3 has 15 amino acids. In DNA, the CDR3 is TGTGCCAGCAGTTTAAATCCGCGACTGAGCTATGGCTACACCTTC. It specifies CASSLNPRLSYGYTF.